A single sample is the source of the 3 T cell receptor beta chains below, sequenced in a study of blood T cell repertoires in COVID-19 (TCRdb year 2020). The library was prepared using the immunoSEQ multiplex PCR assay. TCRdb took over this immuneACCESS table, retaining in-frame rearrangements with V and J assigned. Such tables are incomplete; in checked studies, under half of the missing clones stem from an unresolved V gene, and the remainder is unexplained. Here the sample has about 480,000 clones; about 88% occur a single time. Around 8% of the sample comes from the top ten. The sample comprised PBMCs or T cells enriched from blood (not recorded which). These TCRs come from a woman aged 55-75 years who had recovered from COVID-19.

CDR3 in amino acids: CASNHDRDGYTF. The DNA of the CDR3 is TGTGCCAGCAACCATGACAGGGATGGCTACACCTTC. The chain links TRBV6-5 to TRBJ1-2; TRBD1 matches at 7 bases. From germline, CDR1 is MNHEY and CDR2 SVGAGI. V dropped 7 bases and J dropped 6; count of bases not matched to a gene: 5. The CDR3 loop spans 12 amino acids.

The rearrangement joins TRBV3-1 (or the pseudogene TRBV3-2) to TRBJ2-7, with a tentative D call TRBD2 (7 bases). Per germline, CDR1 LGHDT and CDR2 YNNKEL (reference sequence). The CDR3 has 15 amino acids. The germline V and J ends were trimmed by 3 bases and 0 bases, with 12 bases remaining between them. In DNA form, the CDR3 reads TGTGCCAGCAGCCAGAGTGCGGGGGCCTCCTACGAGCAGTACTTC. Protein product: CASSQSAGASYEQYF.

The chain employs TRBV11-2 and TRBJ1-5, with a possible D match to TRBD1 (5 bases). CDR3 length: 15 residues. Trimming took 5 bases from V and 0 from J, leaving 11 bases between them. In germline, CDR1 is SGHAT, CDR2 FQNNGV. The CDR3 nucleotides are TGTGCCAGCAGCCCTGACAGAAATAGCAATCAGCCCCAGCATTTT. Protein: CASSPDRNSNQPQHF.